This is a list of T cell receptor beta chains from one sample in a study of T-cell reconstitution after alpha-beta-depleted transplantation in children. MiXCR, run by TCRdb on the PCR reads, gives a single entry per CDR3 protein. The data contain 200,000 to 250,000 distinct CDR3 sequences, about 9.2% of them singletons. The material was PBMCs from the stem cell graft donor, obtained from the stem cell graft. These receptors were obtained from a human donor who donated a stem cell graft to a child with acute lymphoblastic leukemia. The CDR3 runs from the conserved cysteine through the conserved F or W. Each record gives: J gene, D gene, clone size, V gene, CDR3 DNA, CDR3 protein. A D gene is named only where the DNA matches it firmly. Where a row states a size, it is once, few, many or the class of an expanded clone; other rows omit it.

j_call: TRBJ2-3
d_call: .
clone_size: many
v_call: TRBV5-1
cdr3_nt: TGCGCCAGCAGCCCAGGTTTCCATTCCAACACAGATACGCAGTATTTT
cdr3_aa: CASSPGFHSNTDTQYF

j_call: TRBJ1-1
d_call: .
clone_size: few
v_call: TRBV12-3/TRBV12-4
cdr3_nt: TGTGCCAGCAGTCAAGCCGGACGCATGAACACTGAAGCTTTCTTT
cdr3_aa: CASSQAGRMNTEAFF

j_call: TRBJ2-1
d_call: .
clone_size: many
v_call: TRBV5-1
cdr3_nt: TGCGCCAGCAGCTTGGATAACACAGGGATTTACAATGAGCAGTTCTTC
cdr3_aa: CASSLDNTGIYNEQFF

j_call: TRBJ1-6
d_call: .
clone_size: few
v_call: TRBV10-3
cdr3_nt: TGTGCCATCAGTGAGTCTTTGGCGTCGAACTGGAATTCACCCCTCCACTTT
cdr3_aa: CAISESLASNWNSPLHF

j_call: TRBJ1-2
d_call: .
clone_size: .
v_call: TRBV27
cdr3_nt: TGTGCCAGCAGCCCATCAGGGACCTATGGCTACACCTTC
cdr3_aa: CASSPSGTYGYTF

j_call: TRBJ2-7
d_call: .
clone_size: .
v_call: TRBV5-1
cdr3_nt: TGCGCCAGCAGCTTCGAGACAGTGCCCTCCTACGAGCAGTACTTC
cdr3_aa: CASSFETVPSYEQYF

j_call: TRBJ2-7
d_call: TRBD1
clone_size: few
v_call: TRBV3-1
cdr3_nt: TGTGCCAGCAGCTCGGGACAGGTGATAGGCGAGCAGTACTTC
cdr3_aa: CASSSGQVIGEQYF

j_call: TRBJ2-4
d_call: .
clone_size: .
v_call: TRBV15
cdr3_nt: TGTGCCACCAGCAGAGATAAGGTGGCGGGGGCAGCCAAAAACATTCAGTACTTC
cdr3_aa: CATSRDKVAGAAKNIQYF

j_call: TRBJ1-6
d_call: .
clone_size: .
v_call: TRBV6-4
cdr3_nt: TGTGCCAGCAGAGAATCACCCATGGGGGAATCACCCCTCCACTTT
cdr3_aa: CASRESPMGESPLHF

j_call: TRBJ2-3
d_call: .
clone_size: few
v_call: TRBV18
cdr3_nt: TGTGCCAGCTCGGAGTACCTGGATAGCACAGATACGCAGTATTTT
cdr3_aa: CASSEYLDSTDTQYF

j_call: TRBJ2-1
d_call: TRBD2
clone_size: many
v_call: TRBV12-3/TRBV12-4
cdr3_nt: TGTGCCAGCAGCCGAGCGGGGGGGCCGGGTGAGCAGTTCTTC
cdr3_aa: CASSRAGGPGEQFF

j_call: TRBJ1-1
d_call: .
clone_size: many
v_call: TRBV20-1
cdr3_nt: TGCAGTGCTAGAGCCCAGGGAGGGAACACTGAAGCTTTCTTT
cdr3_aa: CSARAQGGNTEAFF

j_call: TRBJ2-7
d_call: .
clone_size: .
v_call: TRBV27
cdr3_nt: TGTGCCAGCTCCGATAAAGACAGACGCTACGAGCAGTACTTC
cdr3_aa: CASSDKDRRYEQYF

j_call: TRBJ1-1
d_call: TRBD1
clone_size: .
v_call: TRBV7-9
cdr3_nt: TGTGCCAGCAGCTTCCGGGGACAGGGACCAAACACTGAAGCTTTCTTT
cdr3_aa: CASSFRGQGPNTEAFF

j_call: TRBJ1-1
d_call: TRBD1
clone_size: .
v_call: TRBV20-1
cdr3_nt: TGCAGTGCTAGAAGACAGGGGGGCAACACTGAAGCTTTCTTT
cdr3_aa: CSARRQGGNTEAFF

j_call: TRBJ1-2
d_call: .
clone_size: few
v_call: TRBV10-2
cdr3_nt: TGCGCCAGCAGTGATATCAGAGGGGCTGGGAGCTACACCTTC
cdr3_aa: CASSDIRGAGSYTF

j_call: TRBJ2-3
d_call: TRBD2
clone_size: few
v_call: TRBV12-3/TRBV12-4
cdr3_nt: TGTGCCAGCAGTGCCCCCTTACTAGCGGGGGTCGCAGATACGCAGTATTTT
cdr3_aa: CASSAPLLAGVADTQYF

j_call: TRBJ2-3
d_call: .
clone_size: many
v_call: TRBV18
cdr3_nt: TGTGCCAGCTCTCTCCGTGTTAGCACAGATACGCAGTATTTT
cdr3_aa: CASSLRVSTDTQYF

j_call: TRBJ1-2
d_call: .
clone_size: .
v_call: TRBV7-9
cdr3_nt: TGTGCCAGCAGCTACCCCCCCCGGATCCTGACCCGGGGCTACACCTTC
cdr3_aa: CASSYPPRILTRGYTF

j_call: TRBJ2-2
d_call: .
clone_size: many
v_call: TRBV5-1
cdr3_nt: TGCGCCAGCAGCTTGGAGGGGGTCTCCGGGGAGCTGTTTTTT
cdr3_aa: CASSLEGVSGELFF

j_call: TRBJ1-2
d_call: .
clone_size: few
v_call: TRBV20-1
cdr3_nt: TGCAGTCCCCGAAGCGCCCTTGTTGGCTACACCTTC
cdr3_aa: CSPRSALVGYTF

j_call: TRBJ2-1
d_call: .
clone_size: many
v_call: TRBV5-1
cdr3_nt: TGCGCCAGCAGCTTGCCGACGGGGACCTACAATGAGCAGTTCTTC
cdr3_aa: CASSLPTGTYNEQFF

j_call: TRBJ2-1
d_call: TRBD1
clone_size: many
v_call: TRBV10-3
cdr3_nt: TGTGCCATCAGTGTTAGGACAGGGCTGGATGAGCAGTTCTTC
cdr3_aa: CAISVRTGLDEQFF

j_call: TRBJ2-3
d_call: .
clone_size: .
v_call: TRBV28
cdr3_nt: TGTGCCAGCACCAACTATCTGGATACGCAGTATTTT
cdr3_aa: CASTNYLDTQYF

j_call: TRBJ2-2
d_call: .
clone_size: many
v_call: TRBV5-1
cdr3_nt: TGCGCCAGCACCTACCCCGGACAGGGGGAGCTGTTTTTT
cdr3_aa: CASTYPGQGELFF

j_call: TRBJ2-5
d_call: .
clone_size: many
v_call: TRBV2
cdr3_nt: TGTGCCAGCAGTCCGGACTTGGGAGAGACCCAGTACTTC
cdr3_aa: CASSPDLGETQYF

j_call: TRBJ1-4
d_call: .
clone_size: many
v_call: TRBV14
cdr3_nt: TGTGCCAGCAGCCCTTTTGCCGGTGGTTCTAATGAAAAACTGTTTTTT
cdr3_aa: CASSPFAGGSNEKLFF

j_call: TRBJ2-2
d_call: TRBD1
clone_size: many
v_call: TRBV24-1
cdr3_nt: TGTGCCACCAGTGATGACAGGGCCGGGACCGGGGAGCTGTTTTTT
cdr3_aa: CATSDDRAGTGELFF

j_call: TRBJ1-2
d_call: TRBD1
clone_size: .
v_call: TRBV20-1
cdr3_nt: TGCAGTGCTAGCAATACAGGGGAGGCTGGCTACACCTTC
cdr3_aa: CSASNTGEAGYTF

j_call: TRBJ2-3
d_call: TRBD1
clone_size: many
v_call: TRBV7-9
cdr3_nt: TGTGCCAGCAGCTCCGGACAGGGGGCCACAGATACGCAGTATTTT
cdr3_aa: CASSSGQGATDTQYF

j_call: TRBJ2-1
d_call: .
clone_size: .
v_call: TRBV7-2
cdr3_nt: TGTGCCAGCAGCTTAGTAGCCGGGAATGGGAGTGGTGAGCAGTTCTTC
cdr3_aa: CASSLVAGNGSGEQFF

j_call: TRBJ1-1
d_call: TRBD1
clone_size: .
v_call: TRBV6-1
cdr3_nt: TGTGCCAGCAGGGAGACAGGGTCGGCCACTGAAGCTTTCTTT
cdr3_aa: CASRETGSATEAFF

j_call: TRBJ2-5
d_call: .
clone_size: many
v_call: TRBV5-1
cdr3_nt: TGCGCCAGCAGCCTTCTAGCCAACCAAGAGACCCAGTACTTC
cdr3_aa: CASSLLANQETQYF

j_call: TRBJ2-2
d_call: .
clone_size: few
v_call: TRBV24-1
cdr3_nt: TGTGCCACCAGTTTCTCGCAGGCGATCGGGGAGCTGTTTTTT
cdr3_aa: CATSFSQAIGELFF

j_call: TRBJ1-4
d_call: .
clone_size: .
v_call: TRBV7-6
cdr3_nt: TGTGCCAGCAGCCCGACGGACGAAAATGAAAAACTGTTTTTT
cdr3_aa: CASSPTDENEKLFF

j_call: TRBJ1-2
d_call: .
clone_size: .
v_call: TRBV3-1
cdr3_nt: TGTGCCAGCAGCCAAGGGTTCCAGGGATCCTATGGCTACACCTTC
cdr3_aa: CASSQGFQGSYGYTF

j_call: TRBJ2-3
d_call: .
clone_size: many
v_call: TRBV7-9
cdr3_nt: TGTGCCAGCAGGGGCAGTGGCACAGATACGCAGTATTTT
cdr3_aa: CASRGSGTDTQYF

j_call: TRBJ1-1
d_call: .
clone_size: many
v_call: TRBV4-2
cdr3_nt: TGTGCCAGCAGCCCGTTAGGACGGGAGAACACTGAAGCTTTCTTT
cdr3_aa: CASSPLGRENTEAFF

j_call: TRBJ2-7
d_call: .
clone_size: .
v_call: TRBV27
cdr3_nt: TGTGCCAGCAGTTTTGACGGATCTACGGAGCAGTACTTC
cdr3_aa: CASSFDGSTEQYF

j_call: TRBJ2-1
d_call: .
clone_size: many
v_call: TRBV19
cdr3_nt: TGTGCCACATTAGACGGAGCCTCCTACAATGAGCAGTTCTTC
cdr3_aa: CATLDGASYNEQFF

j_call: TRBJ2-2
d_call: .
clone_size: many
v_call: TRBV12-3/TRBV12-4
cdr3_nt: TGTGCCAGCAGTTTTCCTCAGGGCCAGGGGACCGGGGAGCTGTTTTTT
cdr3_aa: CASSFPQGQGTGELFF

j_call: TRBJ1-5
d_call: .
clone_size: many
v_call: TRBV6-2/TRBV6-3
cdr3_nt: TGTGCCAGTCACCGGGCCGGTGATAAGCCCCAGCATTTT
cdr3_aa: CASHRAGDKPQHF

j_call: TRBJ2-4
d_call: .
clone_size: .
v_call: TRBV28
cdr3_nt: TGTGCCAGCAGTTTTAGGGGCGGAGGGGGGGAAAACATTCAGTACTTC
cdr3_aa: CASSFRGGGGENIQYF

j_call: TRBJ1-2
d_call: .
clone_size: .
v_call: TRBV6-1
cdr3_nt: TGTGCCAGCAGTGAAGCGCATACGGTATCCTCTGGCTACACCTTC
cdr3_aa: CASSEAHTVSSGYTF

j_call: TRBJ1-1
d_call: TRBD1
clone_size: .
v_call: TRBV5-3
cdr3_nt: TGTGCCAGAAGCATGACAGGGAGCTCCACTGAAGCTTTCTTT
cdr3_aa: CARSMTGSSTEAFF

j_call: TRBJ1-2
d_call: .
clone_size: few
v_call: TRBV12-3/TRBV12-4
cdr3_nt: TGTGCCAGCAGTTTGATAAGAGGCTACACCTTC
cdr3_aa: CASSLIRGYTF

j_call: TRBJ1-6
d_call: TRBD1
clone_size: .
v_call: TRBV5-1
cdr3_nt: TGCGCCAGCAGCTCTTCACAGGGGCATAAGAATTCACCCCTCCACTTT
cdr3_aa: CASSSSQGHKNSPLHF

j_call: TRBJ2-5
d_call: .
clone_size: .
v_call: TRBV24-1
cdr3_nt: TGTGCCACCAGTGAGCCGGGGTTAGAGGGAGAGACCCAGTACTTC
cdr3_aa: CATSEPGLEGETQYF

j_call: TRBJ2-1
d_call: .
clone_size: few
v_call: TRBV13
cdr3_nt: TGTGCCAGCAGCTCCCCCCTCAGAAGCTCCTACAATGAGCAGTTCTTC
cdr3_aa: CASSSPLRSSYNEQFF

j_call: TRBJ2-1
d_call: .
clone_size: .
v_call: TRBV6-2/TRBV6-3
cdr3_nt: TGTGCCAGCAACTCCGGGACGCACAATGAGCAGTTCTTC
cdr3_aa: CASNSGTHNEQFF

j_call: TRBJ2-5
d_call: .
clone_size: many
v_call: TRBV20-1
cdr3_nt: TGCAGTGTTATAGGCCCCGGATCTGTGTACCAAGAGACCCAGTACTTC
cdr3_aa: CSVIGPGSVYQETQYF

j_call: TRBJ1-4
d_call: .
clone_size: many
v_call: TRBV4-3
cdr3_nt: TGCGCCAGCAGCCAATCCGGGGTGAATGAAAAACTGTTTTTT
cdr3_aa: CASSQSGVNEKLFF

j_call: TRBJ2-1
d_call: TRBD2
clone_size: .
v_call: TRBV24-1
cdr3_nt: TGTGCCACCAGTACCGACGGGGGGATATACAATGAGCAGTTCTTC
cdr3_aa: CATSTDGGIYNEQFF